This is a list of T cell receptor beta chains from one sample in a study of post-analysis software for immune sequencing data. TCRdb called the PCR reads again in MiXCR, with one record for every CDR3 protein. The table lists some 500,000 distinct CDR3 sequences, around 40% of them singletons. Sequenced material: blood. These receptors were obtained from a girl aged 5 to 17 with multiple sclerosis. The CDR3 runs from the conserved cysteine through the conserved F or W. Each record gives: clone size, V gene, J gene, D gene, CDR3 DNA, CDR3 protein. A D gene is named only where the DNA matches it firmly. Part of the rows lack a size; the others show once, few, many or a class for expanded clones.

abundance: once; v_gene: TRBV25-1; j_gene: TRBJ2-1; d_gene: NA; CDR3nt: TGTGCCAGCAGTGAATCGGAGACCCAGTTCTTC; CDR3aa: CASSESETQFF
abundance: NA; v_gene: TRBV3-1; j_gene: TRBJ1-1; d_gene: NA; CDR3nt: TGTGCCAGCAGCCAAGAGGCCGTGGGTACTGAAGCTTTCTTT; CDR3aa: CASSQEAVGTEAFF
abundance: few; v_gene: TRBV12-3/TRBV12-4; j_gene: TRBJ2-7; d_gene: NA; CDR3nt: TGTGCCAGCAGTACAGGGTACTACGAGCAGTACTTC; CDR3aa: CASSTGYYEQYF
abundance: few; v_gene: TRBV20-1; j_gene: TRBJ2-4; d_gene: NA; CDR3nt: TGCAGTGCTAGATCGGGACCGGCAAACATTCAGTACTTC; CDR3aa: CSARSGPANIQYF
abundance: NA; v_gene: TRBV20-1; j_gene: TRBJ2-3; d_gene: TRBD2; CDR3nt: TGCAGTGAGTTAGCGGGATATACGCAGTATTTT; CDR3aa: CSELAGYTQYF
abundance: few; v_gene: TRBV11-2; j_gene: TRBJ2-7; d_gene: TRBD2; CDR3nt: TGTGCCAGCGGGCCCCCGGGAGGCTCCTACGAGCAGTACTTC; CDR3aa: CASGPPGGSYEQYF
abundance: NA; v_gene: TRBV20-1; j_gene: TRBJ1-4; d_gene: NA; CDR3nt: TGCAGTGCTAAACAGGGAACTAATGAAAAACTGTTTTTT; CDR3aa: CSAKQGTNEKLFF
abundance: few; v_gene: TRBV12-3/TRBV12-4; j_gene: TRBJ2-3; d_gene: NA; CDR3nt: TGTGCCAGCAGGTTAGGTAGCACAGATACGCAGTATTTT; CDR3aa: CASRLGSTDTQYF
abundance: NA; v_gene: TRBV3-1; j_gene: TRBJ2-5; d_gene: NA; CDR3nt: TGTGCCAGCAGCCAAGCGAGGGCGAGCGAGACCCAGTACTTC; CDR3aa: CASSQARASETQYF
abundance: few; v_gene: TRBV3-1; j_gene: TRBJ2-3; d_gene: NA; CDR3nt: TGTGCCAGCAGCCAAGAGGGGATAGGAACAGATACGCAGTATTTT; CDR3aa: CASSQEGIGTDTQYF
abundance: NA; v_gene: TRBV3-1; j_gene: TRBJ2-4; d_gene: NA; CDR3nt: TGTGCCAGCAGCCAAGATATCCCCCTGGGGGCCAAAAACATTCAGTACTTC; CDR3aa: CASSQDIPLGAKNIQYF
abundance: few; v_gene: TRBV20-1; j_gene: TRBJ1-1; d_gene: TRBD1; CDR3nt: TGCAGTGCTTACGGCAGGGGGAAAACTGAAGCTTTCTTT; CDR3aa: CSAYGRGKTEAFF
abundance: few; v_gene: TRBV29-1; j_gene: TRBJ2-3; d_gene: NA; CDR3nt: TGCAGCGTTGAAAGACAGTCCGGAGATACGCAGTATTTT; CDR3aa: CSVERQSGDTQYF
abundance: NA; v_gene: TRBV6-6; j_gene: TRBJ2-1; d_gene: TRBD1; CDR3nt: TGTGCCAGCAGTCGGAAAATGACAGGGTCCAGTGAGCAGTTCTTC; CDR3aa: CASSRKMTGSSEQFF
abundance: few; v_gene: TRBV7-6; j_gene: TRBJ2-6; d_gene: NA; CDR3nt: TGTGCCAGCAGCTACCAGGGAGCTGGGGCCAACGTCCTGACTTTC; CDR3aa: CASSYQGAGANVLTF
abundance: NA; v_gene: TRBV28; j_gene: TRBJ2-7; d_gene: TRBD2; CDR3nt: TGTGCCAGCAGGAAAGCGGGAAAGTACGAGCAGTACTTC; CDR3aa: CASRKAGKYEQYF
abundance: NA; v_gene: TRBV4-2; j_gene: TRBJ2-3; d_gene: TRBD1; CDR3nt: TGTGCCAGCAGCCAGGGACAGAAAGACACAGATACGCAGTATTTT; CDR3aa: CASSQGQKDTDTQYF
abundance: NA; v_gene: TRBV27; j_gene: TRBJ2-1; d_gene: TRBD2; CDR3nt: TGTGCCAGCAGTTTTAGCGGGAGGGGCCGTTCCCCTAGCTCCTACAATGAGCAGTTCTTC; CDR3aa: CASSFSGRGRSPSSYNEQFF
abundance: few; v_gene: TRBV10-3; j_gene: TRBJ2-1; d_gene: TRBD1; CDR3nt: TGTGCCATCACCGGGACAGGACCCCTCAATGAGCAGTTCTTC; CDR3aa: CAITGTGPLNEQFF
abundance: NA; v_gene: TRBV28; j_gene: TRBJ1-1; d_gene: NA; CDR3nt: TGTGCCAGCAGTTTAGTCAGGGGCAACACTGAAGCTTTCTTT; CDR3aa: CASSLVRGNTEAFF
abundance: NA; v_gene: TRBV13; j_gene: TRBJ2-3; d_gene: TRBD2; CDR3nt: TGTGCCAGCAGCCTAGGGACTAGCTGGATGGCAGATACGCAGTATTTT; CDR3aa: CASSLGTSWMADTQYF
abundance: few; v_gene: TRBV2; j_gene: TRBJ2-1; d_gene: TRBD2; CDR3nt: TGTGCCAGCGGACTAGCGAACTACAATGAGCAGTTCTTC; CDR3aa: CASGLANYNEQFF
abundance: NA; v_gene: TRBV6-5; j_gene: TRBJ2-1; d_gene: NA; CDR3nt: TGTGCCAGCAGTTACGTGACTAGTCAGAATGAGCAGTTCTTC; CDR3aa: CASSYVTSQNEQFF
abundance: NA; v_gene: TRBV7-2; j_gene: TRBJ2-7; d_gene: NA; CDR3nt: TGTGCCAGCAGCTTAGTATCCCAGTTCATATCCTACAATGAGCAGTACTTC; CDR3aa: CASSLVSQFISYNEQYF
abundance: few; v_gene: TRBV20-1; j_gene: TRBJ2-1; d_gene: TRBD2; CDR3nt: TGCAGTGCTAGCGGGAGGGGCAATGAGCAGTTCTTC; CDR3aa: CSASGRGNEQFF
abundance: NA; v_gene: TRBV20-1; j_gene: TRBJ1-5; d_gene: NA; CDR3nt: TGCAGTGCTAACAGGGAGGTTAGCAATCAGCCCCAGCATTTT; CDR3aa: CSANREVSNQPQHF
abundance: NA; v_gene: TRBV7-2; j_gene: TRBJ2-7; d_gene: NA; CDR3nt: TGTGCCTGCAGCTCCTCGACTAGGCATACCGAGCAGTACTTC; CDR3aa: CACSSSTRHTEQYF
abundance: NA; v_gene: TRBV9; j_gene: TRBJ2-7; d_gene: NA; CDR3nt: TGTGCCAGCAGCGGGGCAGGGATGGGGGAGCAGTACTTC; CDR3aa: CASSGAGMGEQYF
abundance: NA; v_gene: TRBV27; j_gene: TRBJ2-1; d_gene: TRBD1; CDR3nt: TGTGCCAGCAGTGCTCCCGGGACAGGGTCATTTGTAAAGTTCTTC; CDR3aa: CASSAPGTGSFVKFF
abundance: few; v_gene: TRBV20-1; j_gene: TRBJ2-5; d_gene: TRBD1; CDR3nt: TGCAGTGCTAGCGAAGGACAGGGAAGGCAAGAGACCCAGTACTTC; CDR3aa: CSASEGQGRQETQYF
abundance: NA; v_gene: TRBV3-1; j_gene: TRBJ2-1; d_gene: TRBD2; CDR3nt: TGTGCCAGTCAAAGGACGGGAGGCGGTCCTGAGCAGTTCTTC; CDR3aa: CASQRTGGGPEQFF
abundance: NA; v_gene: TRBV27; j_gene: TRBJ2-7; d_gene: TRBD2; CDR3nt: TGTGCCAGCACCCGACTAGCGGGAGGAGGTTACGAGCAGTACTTC; CDR3aa: CASTRLAGGGYEQYF
abundance: NA; v_gene: TRBV5-1; j_gene: TRBJ2-1; d_gene: TRBD2; CDR3nt: TGCGCCAGCAGCCAAGGGACTAGCTTGGAGCAGTTCTTC; CDR3aa: CASSQGTSLEQFF
abundance: once; v_gene: TRBV29-1; j_gene: TRBJ1-1; d_gene: TRBD1; CDR3nt: TGCAGCGTTAGGCCAGGGGGTCCTGAAGCTTTCTTT; CDR3aa: CSVRPGGPEAFF
abundance: NA; v_gene: TRBV20-1; j_gene: TRBJ1-5; d_gene: TRBD1; CDR3nt: TGCAGTGCTAGACAGGGGGCCCCATGGGAACAGCCCCAGCATTTT; CDR3aa: CSARQGAPWEQPQHF
abundance: NA; v_gene: TRBV10-2; j_gene: TRBJ1-2; d_gene: TRBD1; CDR3nt: TGCGCCAGCAGTGAGGGGCAGGGGGCGTCCGGCTATGGCTACACCTTC; CDR3aa: CASSEGQGASGYGYTF
abundance: few; v_gene: TRBV21-1; j_gene: TRBJ2-7; d_gene: NA; CDR3nt: TGTGCCAGCAGCAAGGGGGCGACAGGGGAGTTCTACGAGCAGTACTTC; CDR3aa: CASSKGATGEFYEQYF
abundance: NA; v_gene: TRBV5-1; j_gene: TRBJ2-5; d_gene: TRBD2; CDR3nt: TGCGCCAGCAGCTCGGAGGGCTCTGCGGGAGGTTGGGAGACCCAGTACTTC; CDR3aa: CASSSEGSAGGWETQYF
abundance: few; v_gene: TRBV29-1; j_gene: TRBJ2-1; d_gene: TRBD1; CDR3nt: TGCAGCGTTTTTGAGGGGACAGGGAGGGAGGAGTTCTTC; CDR3aa: CSVFEGTGREEFF
abundance: NA; v_gene: TRBV12-5; j_gene: TRBJ2-3; d_gene: NA; CDR3nt: TGTGCTAGTGGGGCCGACACCACTAGCACAGATACGCAGTATTTT; CDR3aa: CASGADTTSTDTQYF
abundance: NA; v_gene: TRBV6-5; j_gene: TRBJ2-3; d_gene: NA; CDR3nt: TGTGCCAGCAGTTACGATGCGGCCCAAGGCGATGCGCAGTATTTT; CDR3aa: CASSYDAAQGDAQYF
abundance: NA; v_gene: TRBV6-4; j_gene: TRBJ2-1; d_gene: TRBD1; CDR3nt: TGTGCCAGCAGTGTCGATACAGGGGGAAATGAGCAGTTCTTC; CDR3aa: CASSVDTGGNEQFF
abundance: NA; v_gene: TRBV9; j_gene: TRBJ2-3; d_gene: NA; CDR3nt: TGTGCCAGCAGCGTAGGACAGGGCACAGATACGCAGTATTTT; CDR3aa: CASSVGQGTDTQYF
abundance: NA; v_gene: TRBV28; j_gene: TRBJ2-7; d_gene: TRBD1; CDR3nt: TGTGCCAGCAGTATATACAGGGGTGCCTACGAGCAGTACTTC; CDR3aa: CASSIYRGAYEQYF
abundance: NA; v_gene: TRBV7-2; j_gene: TRBJ2-7; d_gene: TRBD2; CDR3nt: TGTGCCAGCAGCCAAACTAGCGACCCCTCCTACGAGCAGTACTTC; CDR3aa: CASSQTSDPSYEQYF
abundance: NA; v_gene: TRBV19; j_gene: TRBJ1-2; d_gene: NA; CDR3nt: TGTGCCAGTAGTATCGGGGGGAATGGCTACACCTTC; CDR3aa: CASSIGGNGYTF
abundance: few; v_gene: TRBV28; j_gene: TRBJ2-5; d_gene: NA; CDR3nt: TGTGCCAGCAGTTGGGGCGGGGAGACCCAGTACTTC; CDR3aa: CASSWGGETQYF
abundance: NA; v_gene: TRBV28; j_gene: TRBJ1-1; d_gene: NA; CDR3nt: TGTGCCTACGGAGGGCCGGGCACTGAAGCTTTCTTT; CDR3aa: CAYGGPGTEAFF
abundance: NA; v_gene: TRBV10-3; j_gene: TRBJ2-5; d_gene: NA; CDR3nt: TGTGCCATCAGTGATCCCAGGGAAGAGCAGTACTTC; CDR3aa: CAISDPREEQYF
abundance: few; v_gene: TRBV20-1; j_gene: TRBJ2-7; d_gene: TRBD1; CDR3nt: TGCAGTGCTAGACGGACAGGGAGTCACGAGCAGTACTTC; CDR3aa: CSARRTGSHEQYF
abundance: NA; v_gene: TRBV5-1; j_gene: TRBJ2-4; d_gene: TRBD2; CDR3nt: TGCGCCAGCAGCCTGGGAAGGGGTAGCGGGAGGCTAGACATTCAGTACTTC; CDR3aa: CASSLGRGSGRLDIQYF
abundance: NA; v_gene: TRBV19; j_gene: TRBJ1-1; d_gene: NA; CDR3nt: TGTGCCAGTAGTACACACAGGGAGGCTGAAGCTTTCTTT; CDR3aa: CASSTHREAEAFF
abundance: NA; v_gene: TRBV20-1; j_gene: TRBJ2-5; d_gene: NA; CDR3nt: TGCAGTGCCCGACAGAACCAAGAGACCCAGTACTTC; CDR3aa: CSARQNQETQYF
abundance: NA; v_gene: TRBV28; j_gene: TRBJ2-1; d_gene: NA; CDR3nt: TGTGCCAGCAGTTTTACAAGCCCGACTAGACTAGGCCCCTACAATGAGCAGTTCTTC; CDR3aa: CASSFTSPTRLGPYNEQFF
abundance: NA; v_gene: TRBV21-1; j_gene: TRBJ1-5; d_gene: NA; CDR3nt: TGTGCCAGCAGCAAAGGAAAGGGGTCTGTCGATCAGCCCCAGCATTTT; CDR3aa: CASSKGKGSVDQPQHF
abundance: NA; v_gene: TRBV28; j_gene: TRBJ1-6; d_gene: TRBD1; CDR3nt: TGTGCCAGCAGTCCTGGGACAGACTCCTATAATTCACCCCTCCACTTT; CDR3aa: CASSPGTDSYNSPLHF
abundance: NA; v_gene: TRBV9; j_gene: TRBJ2-1; d_gene: NA; CDR3nt: TGTGCCAGCAGCGCGACGATAACCTCTACAGGGAGGGTGAGGAATGAGCAGTTCTTC; CDR3aa: CASSATITSTGRVRNEQFF
abundance: NA; v_gene: TRBV20-1; j_gene: TRBJ1-6; d_gene: NA; CDR3nt: TGCAGTGCTAGGGTTCCCGCGTCAGTCTCTTATAATTCACCCCTCCACTTT; CDR3aa: CSARVPASVSYNSPLHF
abundance: NA; v_gene: TRBV28; j_gene: TRBJ2-7; d_gene: NA; CDR3nt: TGTGCCAGCAATATTGGGCCGACTAGTCCCTACGAGCAGTACTTC; CDR3aa: CASNIGPTSPYEQYF
abundance: few; v_gene: TRBV4-1; j_gene: TRBJ2-5; d_gene: NA; CDR3nt: TGCGCCAGCAGCCAAGGCCCTAGTTTCGAGACCCAGTACTTC; CDR3aa: CASSQGPSFETQYF